Following are 9 T cell receptor beta chains from one sample sequenced in a study of CD4 T cells in relation to SARS-CoV-2 and coronaviruses. Before the COVID-19 pandemic, during about 2010-2018, CD4+ T cells were taken from unexposed donors. After less than 11 days of culture, CD4+ T cells were isolated. Assay: immunoSEQ multiplex PCR; the TCRdb copy retains only in-frame clones and omits some. The repertoire has 24,000 or so clones, approximately 80% of them found once; the top ten carry about 14%. Antigen specificity for these receptors is unknown. Sample: CD4+ T cells from PBMCs, cultured in vitro. Receptors originate from a human donor in good health.

V is TRBV12-3 or TRBV12-4 and J is TRBJ2-7; D not resolved. The CDR3 length is 13 residues. With 5 bases removed from V and 5 bases from J, the gap between germline ends came to 13 bases. The CDR3 loop is CASSTRPNDEQYF. In DNA, the CDR3 is TGTGCCAGCAGTACCCGGCCAAATGACGAGCAGTACTTC.

The chain couples TRBV24-1 to TRBJ2-2; D is perhaps TRBD2 (5 bases). The CDR3 consists of 11 residues. In germline, CDR1 is KGHDR, CDR2 SFDVKD. Trimming left V 8 bases short and J 6 bases short, with 6 bases between. The CDR3 region is CATKEAGELFF. The CDR3 region has the DNA TGTGCCACCAAGGAGGCCGGGGAGCTGTTTTTT.

This clone ranks as medium-sized (0.01 to 0.1%). The chain couples TRBV2 to TRBJ1-4, with D maybe TRBD1 (5 bases). V lost 0 bases, J lost 5 bases, and 10 bases lay in between. The CDR3 is 15 residues long. Germline V lookup: CDR1 SNHLY, CDR2 FYNNEI. CDR3 nucleotides: TGTGCCAGCAGTGAAGCCGGGACGGGGAATGAAAAACTGTTTTTT. This codes for CASSEAGTGNEKLFF. The variable domain in full, with the rest retrieved from reference TRBV2 and TRBJ1-4, is EPEVTQTPSHQVTQMGQEVILRCVPISNHLYFYWYRQILGQKVEFLVSFYNNEISEKSEIFDDQFSVERPDGSNFTLKIRSTKLEDSAMYFCASSEAGTGNEKLFFGSGTQLSVL.

V gene TRBV18 combines with J gene TRBJ2-2; the D is unclear. Germline V gene sequence: CDR1 KGHSH, CDR2 LQKENI. CDR3 length equals 13 residues. V dropped 3 bases and J dropped 7 bases, with 9 bases sitting between them. This CDR3 reads CASSPLEVGELFF. The CDR3 DNA reads TGTGCCAGCTCACCTCTAGAGGTCGGGGAGCTGTTTTTT.

This chain uses TRBV3-1 (or the pseudogene TRBV3-2) with TRBJ2-3; unclear D gene. Germline-derived CDR1 and CDR2 are LGHDT and YNNKEL (reference sequence). CDR3 length equals 15 residues. Trimming shortened V by 4 bases and J by 2 bases, and 13 bases separated the two germline ends. Written as DNA, the CDR3 is TGTGCCAGCAGCCCCTCTAGTCCTGACACAGATACGCAGTATTTT. Protein sequence: CASSPSSPDTDTQYF.

The rearrangement links TRBV6-1 to TRBJ1-1; no firm D call. In germline, CDR1 is MNHNS, CDR2 SASEGT. Between the trimmed V and J ends, which lost 3 bases and 6 bases, there was a span of 11 bases. This CDR3 is built from 13 residues. In DNA form, the CDR3 reads TGTGCCAGCAGTGACCTTAGGCGGCCTGAAGCTTTCTTT. This sequence encodes CASSDLRRPEAFF.

The rearrangement uses TRBV28 and TRBJ1-1, with D uncertain. The V and J ends lost 1 base and 7 bases respectively, with 4 bases between them. This CDR3 contains 11 residues. Germline V gives CDR1 MDHEN, CDR2 SYDVKM. CDR3 sequence reads: CASSLLNEAFF. The CDR3 bases are TGTGCCAGCAGTTTATTGAATGAAGCTTTCTTT.

The V call is TRBV24-1, the J call TRBJ1-3; tentative D call: TRBD1 (6 bases). The CDR3 has 14 residues. Trimming removed 2 bases from V and 3 bases from J, with 7 bases in between. CDR1 and CDR2 (germline): KGHDR, SFDVKD. CDR3 residues: CATSDSRGGNTIYF. In DNA form, the CDR3 reads TGTGCCACCAGTGATTCCAGGGGTGGAAACACCATATATTTT.

The rearrangement joins TRBV28 to TRBJ1-1; D is undetermined. Trimming left V 2 bases short and J 5 bases short, with 12 bases between. Germline-derived CDR1 and CDR2 are MDHEN and SYDVKM. The CDR3 is made up of 14 amino acids. CDR3 protein: CASSLGRRDTEAFF. DNA of the CDR3: TGTGCCAGCAGTTTAGGTCGAAGAGATACTGAAGCTTTCTTT.